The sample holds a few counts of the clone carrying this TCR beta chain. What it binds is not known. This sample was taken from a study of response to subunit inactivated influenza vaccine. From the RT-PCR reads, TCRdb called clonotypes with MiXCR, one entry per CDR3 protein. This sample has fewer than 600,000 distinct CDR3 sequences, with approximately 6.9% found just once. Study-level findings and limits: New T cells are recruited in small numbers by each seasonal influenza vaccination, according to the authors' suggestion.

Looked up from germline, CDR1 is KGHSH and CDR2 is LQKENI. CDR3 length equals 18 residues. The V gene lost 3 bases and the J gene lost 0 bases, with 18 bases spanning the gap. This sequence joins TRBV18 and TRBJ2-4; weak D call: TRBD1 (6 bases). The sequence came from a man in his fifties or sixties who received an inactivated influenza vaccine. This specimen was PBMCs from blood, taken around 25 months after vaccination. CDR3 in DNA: TGTGCCAGCTCACCGGACAGCACAGCTTTCCTAGCCAAAAACATTCAGTACTTC. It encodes CASSPDSTAFLAKNIQYF.